This TCR beta chain appears in the sequencing data of a study of T cell responses to AZD1222 COVID-19 vaccine. Whole-study results and caveats: Possibly, clonal diversity was underestimated; donors were largely white British and included more females. Spike-specific TCR breadth and depth both grew after two AZD1222 doses. Dominant CD4 TCR responses targeted spike regions 160-218 and 743-854.

TCRdb keeps only in-frame clones here, not all; method: immunoSEQ multiplex PCR. The sample includes 100,000 to 130,000 clones, around 90% of them seen just once. Germline loops: CDR1 MNHEY, CDR2 SVGAGI. CDR3 length: 15 amino acids. Trimming at V came to 8 bases and at J to 7 bases, leaving 13 bases not matched to a gene. Pooling of second doses given at about 4 or about 12 weeks was done. As concerns this clone: The antigen is not known.

Sequenced material: peripheral blood, taken 28 days after the second AZD1222 dose. The V gene is TRBV6-5, the J gene TRBJ1-5, with 8 bases matching TRBD1. The receptor's source is an adult who received the AZD1222 COVID-19 vaccine. Here the CDR3 DNA reads TGTGCCAGCCTTGGGGAACAGGGGGTGCGGCAGCCCCAGCATTTT. Encoded protein: CASLGEQGVRQPQHF.